Presented here are 24 T cell receptor beta chains from one specimen sequenced in a study of blood T cell repertoires in COVID-19. The table came from immunoSEQ multiplex PCR; TCRdb's copy has only in-frame clones and leaves some out. The table includes about 94,000 clones, 87% detected once. The sequenced sample was peripheral blood. Receptors originate from a woman older than 75 with acute or convalescent COVID-19.

The chain employs TRBV3-1 (or the pseudogene TRBV3-2) and TRBJ1-2, with 12 positions matching TRBD1. V trimming: 4 bases; J trimming: 10 bases; junction bases outside the gene matches: 7. Germline loops: CDR1 LGHDT, CDR2 YNNKEL (reference sequence). CDR3 size: 14 residues. The CDR3: CASSPVPGQGAYTF. CDR3 coding DNA: TGTGCCAGCAGCCCCGTCCCGGGACAGGGGGCCTACACCTTC.

This chain uses TRBV7-2 with TRBJ1-3; D might be TRBD1 (5 bases). Trimming took 1 base from V and 4 from J, leaving 14 bases between them. There are 16 residues in the CDR3. Germline assignment: CDR1 SGHTA and CDR2 FQGNSA. The CDR3 coding sequence is TGTGCCAGCAGCTTAGGCCCTTCAAGGGGCGGAAACACCATATATTTT. This codes for CASSLGPSRGGNTIYF.

The genes are TRBV6-6 and TRBJ1-6; D might be TRBD1 (5 bases). The CDR3 extends over 12 amino acids. V lost 10 bases and J lost 12, with 16 bases in between. The germline V gene encodes CDR1 MNHNY and CDR2 SVGAGI (reference sequence). The CDR3 bases are TGTGCCATCGGGCGGGACGAGGGACCCCTCCACTTT. This sequence encodes CAIGRDEGPLHF.

This chain uses TRBV6-1 with TRBJ1-2; possibly TRBD1 for D (5 bases). CDR1 and CDR2 (germline): MNHNS, SASEGT. The CDR3 length is 19 residues. The V and J ends lost 4 bases and 4 bases respectively, with 28 bases between them. The CDR3 loop is CASSARRPGTGLGTYGYTF. CDR3 DNA: TGTGCCAGCAGTGCTAGACGTCCCGGGACTGGGCTCGGTACCTATGGCTACACCTTC.

This clone has just one count. This chain uses TRBV30 with TRBJ1-5, with TRBD1 matching 9 bases. The CDR3 covers 14 residues. The trim removed 5 bases at V and 6 bases at J, leaving 8 bases unmatched. In germline, CDR1 is GTSNPN, CDR2 SVGIG (reference sequence). CDR3 loop: CAWGGDREGQPQHF. The CDR3 nucleotides are TGTGCCTGGGGGGGGGACAGGGAAGGTCAGCCCCAGCATTTT.

The rearrangement uses TRBV2 and TRBJ1-6; no clear D. There are 14 residues in the CDR3. Per the germline V gene, CDR1 is SNHLY and CDR2 is FYNNEI. Deletions cut 4 bases from V and 7 bases from J, with 11 bases between. The CDR3 nucleotides read TGTGCCAGCAGTGGAGGCTCAGAAAATTCACCCCTCCACTTT. Its protein product is CASSGGSENSPLHF.

This clone was recorded a few times. The chain couples TRBV3-1 (or the pseudogene TRBV3-2) to TRBJ1-4; no clear D. The V end was cut by 10 bases, the J end by 0 bases, with 12 bases between. Germline V gene sequence: CDR1 LGHDT, CDR2 YNNKEL (reference sequence). The CDR3 sequence is 14 residues long. CDR3 amino acids: CATSLTATNEKLFF. The CDR3, as DNA: TGTGCCACCTCCCTAACGGCAACTAATGAAAAACTGTTTTTT.

This chain connects TRBV5-1 to TRBJ2-5, with D perhaps TRBD2 (6 bases). The V and J ends lost 2 bases and 3 bases respectively, with 8 bases between them. Germline assignment: CDR1 SGHRS and CDR2 YFSETQ. The CDR3 covers 13 residues. In nucleotides, the CDR3 is TGCGCCAGCAGCTTCTGGACTAAAGAGACCCAGTACTTC. This codes for CASSFWTKETQYF.

The V and J genes are TRBV11-3 and TRBJ1-1; D uncertain. This CDR3 contains 12 residues. With 0 bases removed from V and 4 bases from J, the gap between germline ends came to 3 bases. Germline V CDR1 and CDR2: SGHNT, YENEEA. The CDR3 DNA follows: TGTGCCAGCAGCTTAGACAGCACTGAAGCTTTCTTT. Its translation is CASSLDSTEAFF. The full variable domain, with the rest looked up from reference TRBV11-3 and TRBJ1-1, is EAGVVQSPRYKIIEKKQPVAFWCNPISGHNTLYWYLQNLGQGPELLIRYENEEAVDDSQLPKDRFSAERLKGVDSTLKIQPAELGDSAVYLCASSLDSTEAFFGQGTRLTVV.

V gene TRBV7-2 combines with J gene TRBJ2-3, with 10 bases matching TRBD1. CDR1 SGHTA and CDR2 FQGNSA come from the germline V gene. The V and J ends lost 4 bases and 9 bases, in that order; junction bases with no gene match: 10. The CDR3 consists of 15 residues. The CDR3 bases are TGTGCCAGCAGCTCGGGAGGGACAGGGGTTGACACGCAGTATTTT. The encoded protein is CASSSGGTGVDTQYF.

The rearrangement uses TRBV6-1 and TRBJ2-5; 7 nucleotides match TRBD2. Trimming at V came to 5 bases and at J to 7 bases, leaving 10 bases not matched to a gene. CDR1 is MNHNS, CDR2 SASEGT, per germline. The CDR3 runs 14 residues. CDR3 sequence: CASSFGTTKMTQYF. DNA for the CDR3: TGTGCCAGCAGTTTCGGGACTACCAAAATGACCCAGTACTTC.

The rearrangement links TRBV5-6 to TRBJ1-5, with TRBD1 identical over 7 bases. With 2 bases clipped from V and 7 bases from J, the junction kept 12 bases outside the gene matches. There are 16 residues in the CDR3. Germline V gives CDR1 SGHDT, CDR2 YYEEEE. This CDR3 reads CASSFGLRGTGQPQHF. The CDR3 DNA follows: TGTGCCAGCAGCTTTGGTCTCAGGGGGACGGGCCAGCCCCAGCATTTT.

V is TRBV7-9 and J is TRBJ2-7; 11 bases fit TRBD2. Unmatched junction bases numbered 4, after V lost 4 bases and J lost 2 bases. Germline CDR1 SEHNR, CDR2 FQNEAQ (reference sequence). This CDR3 comprises 15 residues. CDR3 in DNA: TGTGCCAGCAGCTCCGGACTAGCGGGTACCTACGAGCAGTACTTC. Its protein is CASSSGLAGTYEQYF.

This chain connects TRBV5-4 to TRBJ2-7; D possibly corresponds to TRBD1 (6 bases). The germline V gene encodes CDR1 SGHNT and CDR2 YYREEE (reference sequence). This CDR3 has 13 residues. The germline V and J ends were trimmed by 7 bases and 6 bases, with 17 bases remaining between them. The CDR3 region is CASGRDTESEQYF. In DNA form, the CDR3 reads TGTGCCAGCGGCCGGGACACGGAAAGCGAGCAGTACTTC.

This chain links TRBV10-3 with TRBJ1-2, with 8 bases lining up with TRBD1. This CDR3 comprises 14 residues. Looked up from germline, CDR1 is ENHRY and CDR2 is SYGVKD. J was trimmed by 2 bases and V by 6 bases; bases with no gene match: 5. The CDR3 loop reads CAIRKQGGNYGYTF. The CDR3 DNA sequence: TGTGCCATCAGGAAACAGGGGGGGAACTATGGCTACACCTTC.

The chain combines TRBV7-2 with TRBJ2-3; 11 positions agree with TRBD2. CDR3 length: 16 residues. V shed 3 bases and J 2 bases; nucleotides not matched to a gene: 4. Germline CDR1 reads SGHTA; CDR2 reads FQGNSA. The CDR3 nucleotides read TGTGCCAGCAGCTTTCTAGCGGGGGGATTCACAGATACGCAGTATTTT. This encodes CASSFLAGGFTDTQYF.

The chain recombines TRBV10-3 with TRBJ2-2, with a weak D call TRBD2 (6 bases). This CDR3 contains 15 residues. CDR1 and CDR2 from the germline V gene are ENHRY and SYGVKD. V was cut by 4 bases and J by 1 base, with 10 bases left in between. The CDR3 reads CAISAGTLNTGELFF. The CDR3, as DNA: TGTGCCATCAGTGCTGGGACTTTGAACACCGGGGAGCTGTTTTTT.

This rearrangement joins TRBV7-9 to TRBJ2-5, with TRBD1 matching 7 bases. The CDR3 is 15 amino acids. CDR1 is SEHNR, CDR2 FQNEAQ, per germline (reference sequence). The V segment lost 5 bases and the J segment 5 bases; nucleotides outside the gene matches: 11. CDR3 sequence: CASSQRQGMLETQYF. The CDR3 coding sequence is TGTGCCAGCAGCCAGAGACAGGGAATGTTGGAGACCCAGTACTTC. The full variable domain, its missing parts supplied by reference TRBV7-9 and TRBJ2-5, is DTGVSQNPRHKITKRGQNVTFRCDPISEHNRLYWYRQTLGQGPEFLTYFQNEAQLEKSRLLSDRFSAERPKGSFSTLEIQRTEQGDSAMYLCASSQRQGMLETQYFGPGTRLLVL.

This chain connects TRBV2 to TRBJ2-5; D perhaps matches TRBD1 (6 bases). Trimming left V 5 bases short and J 7 bases short, with 17 bases between. The germline V gene has CDR1 SNHLY and CDR2 FYNNEI. There are 14 residues in the CDR3. The DNA for the CDR3 is TGTGCCAGCAGTCTTGGGGACACTTTCGGGACCCAGTACTTC. Translated: CASSLGDTFGTQYF.

With regard to this clone: Its ends do not fully match the called genes, so a read error is possible. This chain joins TRBV7-7 and TRBJ2-4; D is possibly TRBD1 (6 bases). Germline CDR1 SSHAT, CDR2 FNYEAQ (reference sequence). There are 17 residues in the CDR3. CDR3 in amino acids: CASSLITLRDIKNIQYF. The CDR3 DNA reads TGTGCTAGCAGCTTAATAACCCTCAGGGACATCAAAAACATTCAGTACTTC.

This clone is a singleton in its sample. This rearrangement joins TRBV30 to TRBJ1-1, with D uncertain. Looked up from germline, CDR1 is GTSNPN and CDR2 is SVGIG (reference sequence). The V end was cut by 5 bases, the J end by 7 bases, with 17 bases between. CDR3 size: 13 residues. CDR3 sequence reads: CAWSLGPRNEAFF. The CDR3 DNA sequence: TGTGCCTGGTCTTTAGGCCCGCGGAATGAAGCTTTCTTT.

In its sample, this clone was seen a few times. The chain joins TRBV10-3 to TRBJ2-1; 9 nucleotides line up with TRBD2. Germline V gives CDR1 ENHRY, CDR2 SYGVKD. V gave up 0 bases and J gave up 4 bases; unmatched junction bases: 4. The CDR3 length is 16 residues. The CDR3 protein is CAISESKAGGYNEQFF. In DNA form, the CDR3 reads TGTGCCATCAGTGAGTCTAAGGCGGGAGGGTACAATGAGCAGTTCTTC.

This chain joins TRBV7-3 and TRBJ2-3; a weak D match, TRBD2 (6 bases). V shed 5 bases and J shed 8 bases, with 14 bases lying between them. Looked up from germline, CDR1 is SGHTA and CDR2 is FQGTGA. The CDR3 sequence is 13 residues long. DNA for the CDR3: TGTGCCAGCAGCCTGATTACGGAGGGTACGCAGTATTTT. This codes for CASSLITEGTQYF.

The V call is TRBV7-2, the J call TRBJ2-7; maybe TRBD1 (6 bases). Germline V gene sequence: CDR1 SGHTA, CDR2 FQGNSA. The CDR3 is made up of 16 amino acids. Trimming stripped 2 bases from V and 7 bases from J, with 21 bases between. CDR3 protein: CASSLNGRQGSTEQYF. The CDR3 DNA reads TGTGCCAGCAGCTTAAACGGGCGGCAGGGGTCTACGGAGCAGTACTTC.